The clone carrying this T cell receptor (beta chain) was picked up many times. Its antigen is as yet unknown. TCRdb processed the 5' RACE reads anew with MiXCR; each CDR3 protein has one entry. The table has about 320,000 distinct CDR3 sequences, about 9.9% seen once; the top ten hold roughly 9%. The germline V gene encodes CDR1 DFQATT and CDR2 SNEGSKA (reference sequence). The CDR3 loop spans 16 amino acids. The V end was cut by 3 bases, the J end by 2 bases, with 14 bases between. This sample is drawn from a study of CD8 T cells in ankylosing spondylitis. Study results and caveats: Clones tied to disease were said to be significantly enriched in matched ankylosing spondylitis synovial fluid.

The chain uses TRBV20-1 and TRBJ1-6; the D gene is possibly TRBD1 (5 bases). The receptor's source is a female donor with ankylosing spondylitis or in good health (not recorded which). The specimen sequenced was blood, either unsorted or a sorted T cell fraction (not recorded which). The CDR3 loop is CSARGGGITYNSPLHF. The CDR3 DNA is TGCAGTGCTAGGGGCGGGGGGATTACCTATAATTCACCCCTCCACTTT.